This section outlines one T cell receptor beta chain sequence together with its context. No DNA is given; TCRdb re-called the 5' RACE reads and lists each CDR3 protein once. Its listing shows 300,000 or so distinct CDR3 sequences. The data derive from a study of T cells expressing NK-cell markers. The germline V gene has CDR1 LGHNA and CDR2 YSLEER. This CDR3 is built from 14 residues. What was sequenced was blood T cells: a sorted CD56 or NKG2C T cell subset, CD4+ or CD8+ T cells, or bulk PBMC T cells (not recorded which). The source is a woman aged 18 to 75 in good health. The chain has TRBV4-3 and TRBJ1-1. The CDR3 is CASSHFLGTTEAFF.